This T cell receptor (beta chain) was retrieved from a study of PD-L1 blockade in urothelial cancer. Overall study: The researchers analyzed blood 3 weeks (second dose) and 6 weeks after treatment start.

This clone was counted at least ten times. Using immunoSEQ multiplex PCR, the repertoire was profiled, and TCRdb retains in-frame clones only, with some absent. Of about 55,000 clones in the sample, 60% to 85% were seen once. The sequences come from PBMCs, collected around atezolizumab (anti-PD-L1) treatment. This receptor was obtained from a man between 65 and 85 years old with urothelial cancer.

Here the CDR3 DNA reads TGTGCCAGCAGCCCGCCGGGCTCTGGAAACACCATATATTTT. Its translation is CASSPPGSGNTIYF. This rearrangement joins TRBV7-2 to TRBJ1-3; no reliable D call. V was cut by 5 bases and J by 0 bases, with 8 bases left in between. CDR1 and CDR2 (germline): SGHTA, FQGNSA. CDR3 length: 14 amino acids.